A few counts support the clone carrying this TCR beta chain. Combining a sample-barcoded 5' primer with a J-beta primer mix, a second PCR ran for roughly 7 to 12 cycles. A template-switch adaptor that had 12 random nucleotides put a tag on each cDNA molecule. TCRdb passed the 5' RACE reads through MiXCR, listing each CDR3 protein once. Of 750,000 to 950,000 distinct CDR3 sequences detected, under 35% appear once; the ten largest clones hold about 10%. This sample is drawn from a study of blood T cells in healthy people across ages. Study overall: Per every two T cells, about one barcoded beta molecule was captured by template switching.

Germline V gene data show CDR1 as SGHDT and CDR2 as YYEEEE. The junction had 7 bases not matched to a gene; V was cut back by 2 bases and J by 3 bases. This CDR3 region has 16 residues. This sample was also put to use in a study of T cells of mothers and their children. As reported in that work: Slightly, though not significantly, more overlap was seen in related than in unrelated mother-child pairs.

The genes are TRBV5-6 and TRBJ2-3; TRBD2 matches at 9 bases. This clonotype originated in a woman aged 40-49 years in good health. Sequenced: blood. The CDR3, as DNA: TGTGCCAGCAGCTTAGGCGGGGGGGCAATTACAGATACGCAGTATTTT. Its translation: CASSLGGGAITDTQYF.